This T cell receptor beta chain was observed in a study of blood T cell repertoires in COVID-19. Study as a whole: T cells, B-cell-depleted T cells, or PBMCs provided the cDNA or gDNA that served as material.

The CDR3 is 15 amino acids. Germline assignment: CDR1 KGHSH and CDR2 LQKENI. The J segment lost 6 bases and the V segment lost 3 bases, leaving 10 bases of the junction unmatched. Study members were between about 18 and 89 years old and lived in some 26 US regions. Participant-given clinical history determined each cohort assignment. TCRdb's copy holds only in-frame clones and misses some; the assay was immunoSEQ multiplex PCR. This table holds 330,000 or so clones, about nine tenths found once. The sample comprised PBMCs or T cells enriched from blood (not recorded which). The V call is TRBV18, the J call TRBJ2-7, with 8 positions matching TRBD2. The TCR comes from a woman aged 30 to 39 who had been exposed to COVID-19. Here the CDR3 reads CASSPGEAGVGEQYF. The CDR3 DNA reads as TGTGCCAGCTCACCGGGTGAAGCGGGAGTCGGCGAGCAGTACTTC.